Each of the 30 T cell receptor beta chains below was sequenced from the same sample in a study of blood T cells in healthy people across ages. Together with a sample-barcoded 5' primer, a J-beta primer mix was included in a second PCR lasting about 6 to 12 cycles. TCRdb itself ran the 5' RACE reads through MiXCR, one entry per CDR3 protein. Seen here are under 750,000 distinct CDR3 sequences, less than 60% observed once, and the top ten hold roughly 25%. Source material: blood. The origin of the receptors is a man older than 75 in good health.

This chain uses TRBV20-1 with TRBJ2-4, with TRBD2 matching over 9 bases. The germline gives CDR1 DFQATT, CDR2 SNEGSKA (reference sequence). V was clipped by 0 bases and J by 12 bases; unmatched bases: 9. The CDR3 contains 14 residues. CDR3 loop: CSARDGVAGESQYF. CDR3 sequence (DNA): TGCAGTGCTAGAGATGGGGTAGCGGGGGAAAGTCAGTACTTC.

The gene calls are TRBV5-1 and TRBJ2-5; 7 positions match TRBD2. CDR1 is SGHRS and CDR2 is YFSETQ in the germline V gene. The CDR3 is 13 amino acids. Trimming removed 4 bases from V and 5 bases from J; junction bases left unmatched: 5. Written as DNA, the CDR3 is TGCGCCAGCAGCACGGGAGGAGGGGAGACCCAGTACTTC. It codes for CASSTGGGETQYF.

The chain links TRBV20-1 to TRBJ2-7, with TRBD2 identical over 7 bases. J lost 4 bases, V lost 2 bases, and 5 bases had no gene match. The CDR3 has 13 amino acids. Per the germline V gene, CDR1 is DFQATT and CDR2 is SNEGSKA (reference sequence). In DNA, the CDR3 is TGCAGTGCTAGACCGGGACTAAAGTACGAGCAGTACTTC. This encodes CSARPGLKYEQYF.

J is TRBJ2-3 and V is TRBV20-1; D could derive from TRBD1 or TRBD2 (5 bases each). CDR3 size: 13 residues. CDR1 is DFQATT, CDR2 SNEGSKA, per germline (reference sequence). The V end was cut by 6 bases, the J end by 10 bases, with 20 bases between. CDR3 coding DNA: TGCAGTGCCCGAGGGGAACTTGGGGATGCGCAGTATTTT. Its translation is CSARGELGDAQYF.

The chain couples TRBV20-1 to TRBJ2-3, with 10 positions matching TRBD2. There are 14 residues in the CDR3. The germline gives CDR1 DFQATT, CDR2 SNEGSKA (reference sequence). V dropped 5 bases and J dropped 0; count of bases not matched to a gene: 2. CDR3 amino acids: CSAERGGSTDTQYF. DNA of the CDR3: TGCAGTGCTGAGCGGGGGGGAAGCACAGATACGCAGTATTTT.

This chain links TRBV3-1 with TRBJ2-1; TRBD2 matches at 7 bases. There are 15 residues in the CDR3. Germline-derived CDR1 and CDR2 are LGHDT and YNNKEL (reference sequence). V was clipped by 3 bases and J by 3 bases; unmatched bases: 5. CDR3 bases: TGTGCCAGCAGCCAGAGCGGGAATGGCTACAATGAGCAGTTCTTC. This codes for CASSQSGNGYNEQFF.

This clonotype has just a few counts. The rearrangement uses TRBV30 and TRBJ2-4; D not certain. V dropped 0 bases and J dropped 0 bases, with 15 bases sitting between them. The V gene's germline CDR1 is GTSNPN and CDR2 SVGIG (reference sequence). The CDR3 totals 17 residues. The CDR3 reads CAWSVRWSGLAKNIQYF. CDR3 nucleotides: TGTGCCTGGAGTGTACGATGGTCCGGTCTAGCCAAAAACATTCAGTACTTC.

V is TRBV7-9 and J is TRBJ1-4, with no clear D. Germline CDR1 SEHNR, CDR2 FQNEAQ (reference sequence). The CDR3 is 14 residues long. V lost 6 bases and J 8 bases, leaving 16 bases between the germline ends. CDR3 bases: TGTGCCAGCAGTCGCGGTGGCGGGCCCGAAAAACTGTTTTTT. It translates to CASSRGGGPEKLFF.

The CDR3 is CASSLEEREQYF. In DNA form, the CDR3 reads TGTGCCAGCAGCTTAGAGGAGAGGGAGCAGTACTTC. This chain uses TRBV7-2 with TRBJ2-1; unclear D gene. TRBJ2-7 explains the end of the DNA better; the J call may be wrong. The germline CDR1 and CDR2 sequences are SGHTA and FQGNSA. CDR3 length: 12 residues.

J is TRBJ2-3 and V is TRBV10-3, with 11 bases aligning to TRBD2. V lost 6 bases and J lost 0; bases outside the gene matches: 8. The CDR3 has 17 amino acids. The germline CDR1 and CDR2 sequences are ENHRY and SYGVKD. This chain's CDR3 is CAIRSTSGKDSTDTQYF. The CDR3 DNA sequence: TGTGCCATCAGGTCGACTAGCGGGAAAGATAGCACAGATACGCAGTATTTT.

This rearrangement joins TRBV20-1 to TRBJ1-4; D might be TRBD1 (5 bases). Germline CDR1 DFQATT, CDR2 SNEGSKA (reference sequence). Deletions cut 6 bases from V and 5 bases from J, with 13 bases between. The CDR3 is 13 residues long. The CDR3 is CSAGGVPNEKLFF. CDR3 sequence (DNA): TGCAGTGCGGGGGGGGTCCCCAATGAAAAACTGTTTTTT.

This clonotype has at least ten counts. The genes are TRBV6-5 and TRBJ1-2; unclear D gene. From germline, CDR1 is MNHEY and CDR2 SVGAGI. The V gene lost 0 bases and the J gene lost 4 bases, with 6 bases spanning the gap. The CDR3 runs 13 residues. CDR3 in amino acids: CASSYSRGYGYTF. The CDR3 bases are TGTGCCAGCAGTTACTCCAGAGGCTATGGCTACACCTTC.

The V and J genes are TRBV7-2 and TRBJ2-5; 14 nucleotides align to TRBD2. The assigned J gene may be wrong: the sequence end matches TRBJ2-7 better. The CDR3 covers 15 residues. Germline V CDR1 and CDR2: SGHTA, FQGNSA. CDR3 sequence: CASSPRTSGGYEQYF. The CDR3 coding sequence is TGTGCCAGCAGCCCGAGGACTAGCGGGGGGTACGAGCAGTACTTC.

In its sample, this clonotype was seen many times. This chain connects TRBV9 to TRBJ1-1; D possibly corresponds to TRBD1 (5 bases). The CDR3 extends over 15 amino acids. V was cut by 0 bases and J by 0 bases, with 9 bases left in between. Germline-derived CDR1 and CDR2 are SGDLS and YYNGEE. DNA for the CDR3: TGTGCCAGCAGCGTAGCGGCGGACATGAACACTGAAGCTTTCTTT. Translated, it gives CASSVAADMNTEAFF.

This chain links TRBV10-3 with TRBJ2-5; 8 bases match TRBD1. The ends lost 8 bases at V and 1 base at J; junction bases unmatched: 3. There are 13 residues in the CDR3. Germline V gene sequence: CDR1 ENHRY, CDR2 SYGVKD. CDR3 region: CAIRDRSQETQYF. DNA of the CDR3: TGTGCCATCCGGGACAGGAGCCAAGAGACCCAGTACTTC.

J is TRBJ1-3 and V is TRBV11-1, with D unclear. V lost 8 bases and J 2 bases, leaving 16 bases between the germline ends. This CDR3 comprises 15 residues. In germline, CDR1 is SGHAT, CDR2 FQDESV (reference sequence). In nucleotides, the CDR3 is TGTGCCAGCGAGGACGGCCTATTCCCTGGAAACACCATATATTTT. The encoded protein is CASEDGLFPGNTIYF.

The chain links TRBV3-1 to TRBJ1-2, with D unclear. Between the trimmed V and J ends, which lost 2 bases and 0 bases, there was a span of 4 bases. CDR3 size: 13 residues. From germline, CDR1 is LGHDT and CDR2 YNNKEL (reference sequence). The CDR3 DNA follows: TGTGCCAGCAGCCAATCAACTAACTATGGCTACACCTTC. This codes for CASSQSTNYGYTF.

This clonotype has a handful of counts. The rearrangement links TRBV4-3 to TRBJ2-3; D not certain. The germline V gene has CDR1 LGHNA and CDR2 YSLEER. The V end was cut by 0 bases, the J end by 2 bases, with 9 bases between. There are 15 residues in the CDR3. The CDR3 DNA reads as TGCGCCAGCAGCCAAGATAACAGATTCACAGATACGCAGTATTTT. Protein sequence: CASSQDNRFTDTQYF.

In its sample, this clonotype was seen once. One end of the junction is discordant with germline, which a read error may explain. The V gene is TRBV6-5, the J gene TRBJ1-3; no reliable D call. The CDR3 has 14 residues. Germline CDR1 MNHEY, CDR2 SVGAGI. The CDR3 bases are TGTGCCAGCAGTTACGGGTATGCTGGAACCACCATATATTTT. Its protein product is CASSYGYAGTTIYF.

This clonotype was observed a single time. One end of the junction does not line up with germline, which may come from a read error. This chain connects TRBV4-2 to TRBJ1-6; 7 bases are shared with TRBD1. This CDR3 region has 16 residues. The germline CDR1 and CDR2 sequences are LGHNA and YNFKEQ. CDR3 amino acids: CASNQDRTGSGSPLHF. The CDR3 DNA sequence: TGTGCCAGCAACCAAGACCGGACAGGATCGGGATCACCCCTCCACTTT.

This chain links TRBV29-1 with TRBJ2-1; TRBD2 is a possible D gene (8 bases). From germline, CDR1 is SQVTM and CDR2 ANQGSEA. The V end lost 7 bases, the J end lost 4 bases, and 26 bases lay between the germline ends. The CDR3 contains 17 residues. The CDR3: CSARQGGGRPPYNEQFF. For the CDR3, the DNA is TGCAGCGCCAGACAGGGTGGCGGGAGGCCACCTTACAATGAGCAGTTCTTC.

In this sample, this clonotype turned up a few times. The CDR3 region is CASSVGTGTRNGYTF. The CDR3 DNA follows: TGTGCCAGCAGCGTCGGGACAGGGACAAGAAATGGCTACACCTTC. V gene TRBV7-2 combines with J gene TRBJ1-2; 9 bases fit TRBD1. CDR3 length: 15 residues. V dropped 5 bases and J dropped 6; count of bases not matched to a gene: 10. Germline-derived CDR1 and CDR2 are SGHTA and FQGNSA.

CDR3 nucleotide sequence: TGCAGTGCTAGCGCCTTGAGCAACAATGAGCAGTTCTTC. Protein sequence: CSASALSNNEQFF. The rearrangement uses TRBV20-1 and TRBJ2-1; no firm D call. The CDR3 contains 13 residues. Germline assignment: CDR1 DFQATT and CDR2 SNEGSKA (reference sequence). V lost 3 bases and J lost 5, with 11 bases in between.

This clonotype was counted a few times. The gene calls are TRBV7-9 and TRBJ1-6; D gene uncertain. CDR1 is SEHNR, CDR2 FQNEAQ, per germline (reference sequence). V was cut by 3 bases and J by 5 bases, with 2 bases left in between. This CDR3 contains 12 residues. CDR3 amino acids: CASSLDNSPLHF. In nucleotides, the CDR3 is TGTGCCAGCAGCTTGGATAATTCACCCCTCCACTTT.

CDR3 amino acids: CAISESTGSEQYF. The CDR3 bases are TGTGCCATCAGTGAGTCGACGGGGAGCGAGCAGTACTTC. The rearrangement joins TRBV10-3 to TRBJ2-5; a possible D gene is TRBD2 (5 bases). The J call could be wrong; TRBJ2-7 is a better fit for the DNA end. Germline values: CDR1 ENHRY, CDR2 SYGVKD. The CDR3 extends over 13 amino acids.

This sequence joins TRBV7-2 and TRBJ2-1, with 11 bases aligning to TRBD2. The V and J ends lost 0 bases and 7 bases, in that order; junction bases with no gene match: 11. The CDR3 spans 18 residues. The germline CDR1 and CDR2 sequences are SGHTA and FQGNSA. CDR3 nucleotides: TGTGCCAGCAGCTTAGCTAGCGGGAGGGCCGGAAAGAGGAATGAGCAGTTCTTC. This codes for CASSLASGRAGKRNEQFF.

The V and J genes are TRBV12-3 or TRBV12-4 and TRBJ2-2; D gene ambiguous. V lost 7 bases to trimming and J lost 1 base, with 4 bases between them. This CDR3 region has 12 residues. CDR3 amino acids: CASNRNTGELFF. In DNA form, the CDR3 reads TGTGCCAGCAATCGGAACACCGGGGAGCTGTTTTTT.

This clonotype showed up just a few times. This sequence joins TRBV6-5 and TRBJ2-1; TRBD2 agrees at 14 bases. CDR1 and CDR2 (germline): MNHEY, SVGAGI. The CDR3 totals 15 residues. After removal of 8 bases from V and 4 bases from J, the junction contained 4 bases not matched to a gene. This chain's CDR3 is CASGLAGGPYNEQFF. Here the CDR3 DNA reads TGTGCCAGCGGACTAGCGGGGGGACCTTACAATGAGCAGTTCTTC.

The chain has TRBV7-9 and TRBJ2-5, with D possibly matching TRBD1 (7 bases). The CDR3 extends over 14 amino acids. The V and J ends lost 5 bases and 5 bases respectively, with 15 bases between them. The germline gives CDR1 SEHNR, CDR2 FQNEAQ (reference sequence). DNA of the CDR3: TGTGCCAGCAGCCGACAGGGTCGGGGGGAGACCCAGTACTTC. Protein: CASSRQGRGETQYF. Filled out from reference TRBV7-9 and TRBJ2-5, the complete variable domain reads DTGVSQNPRHKITKRGQNVTFRCDPISEHNRLYWYRQTLGQGPEFLTYFQNEAQLEKSRLLSDRFSAERPKGSFSTLEIQRTEQGDSAMYLCASSRQGRGETQYFGPGTRLLVL.

The CDR3 nucleotides read TGCAGTGCTAGGGGGGGGTCGAACACTGAAGCTTTCTTT. The encoded protein is CSARGGSNTEAFF. V is TRBV20-1 and J is TRBJ1-1; D may be TRBD1 (5 bases). Germline assignment: CDR1 DFQATT and CDR2 SNEGSKA (reference sequence). Deletions cut 3 bases from V and 1 base from J, with 9 bases between. The CDR3 has 13 amino acids.